These 27 T cell receptor beta chains were sequenced from one sample in a study of blood T cell repertoires in COVID-19. Assay: immunoSEQ multiplex PCR; the TCRdb copy retains only in-frame clones and omits some. Found here are over 95,000 clones, 85% of them singletons; the top ten hold around 13%. Source material: peripheral blood. Receptor source: a human donor in a cohort sampled during active COVID-19.

J is TRBJ2-3 and V is TRBV11-3, with D maybe TRBD1 (6 bases). The germline V gene encodes CDR1 SGHNT and CDR2 YENEEA. V lost 5 bases and J lost 4, with 13 bases in between. The length of the CDR3 is 14 residues. The CDR3 DNA sequence: TGTGCCAGCAGCCGAACAGGGACATCAGATACGCAGTATTTT. Translation gives CASSRTGTSDTQYF.

The genes are TRBV5-6 and TRBJ2-5, with 8 positions matching TRBD1. V was pared by 3 bases and J by 5 bases, with 12 bases of the junction left unmatched. Germline assignment: CDR1 SGHDT and CDR2 YYEEEE. The CDR3 runs 16 residues. CDR3 residues: CASSSSGAGGRETQYF. CDR3 nucleotides: TGTGCCAGCAGCTCTTCTGGGGCAGGGGGCAGGGAGACCCAGTACTTC.

The chain has TRBV6-2 or TRBV6-3 and TRBJ2-2, with 13 bases identical to TRBD2. Trimming removed 6 bases from V and 8 bases from J; junction bases left unmatched: 6. The CDR3 length is 15 residues. Germline values: CDR1 MNHEY, CDR2 SVGEGT. The CDR3 is CASSGLAGASGELFF. The DNA of the CDR3 is TGTGCCAGCAGCGGACTAGCGGGGGCCTCAGGGGAGCTGTTTTTT.

V usage is TRBV5-1 and J usage is TRBJ1-4; TRBD1 matches 7 bases. The CDR3 is 14 residues long. From germline, CDR1 is SGHRS and CDR2 YFSETQ. With 2 bases clipped from V and 8 bases from J, the junction kept 6 bases outside the gene matches. CDR3 coding DNA: TGCGCCAGCAGCTTAAGCCAGGGGGAGGAAAAACTGTTTTTT. Translating gives CASSLSQGEEKLFF. The full variable domain, rest sourced from reference TRBV5-1 and TRBJ1-4, is KAGVTQTPRYLIKTRGQQVTLSCSPISGHRSVSWYQQTPGQGLQFLFEYFSETQRNKGNFPGRFSGRQFSNSRSEMNVSTLELGDSALYLCASSLSQGEEKLFFGSGTQLSVL.

This rearrangement joins TRBV3-1 (or the pseudogene TRBV3-2) to TRBJ1-2; D remains ambiguous. This CDR3 comprises 14 residues. Germline V gene lookup returns CDR1 LGHDT and CDR2 YNNKEL (reference sequence). V lost 4 bases and J lost 6, with 15 bases in between. CDR3 coding DNA: TGTGCCAGCAGCCTACCGGAGGGAGGTAATGGCTACACCTTC. Its protein is CASSLPEGGNGYTF.

V usage is TRBV7-2 and J usage is TRBJ1-2, with D hard to call. Germline V gene sequence: CDR1 SGHTA, CDR2 FQGNSA. The CDR3 totals 11 residues. The germline V and J ends were trimmed by 6 bases and 2 bases, with 4 bases remaining between them. CDR3 loop: CASSLNYGYTF. The CDR3 DNA follows: TGTGCCAGCAGTCTCAACTATGGCTACACCTTC.

The V call is TRBV6-4, the J call TRBJ2-1; 9 bases map to TRBD2. The V gene's germline CDR1 is MRHNA and CDR2 SNTAGT. The CDR3 contains 14 residues. V shed 6 bases and J 9 bases; nucleotides not matched to a gene: 9. The CDR3 nucleotides are TGTGCCAGCAGCCCTGCTAGCGGGGCTAGTGAGCAGTTCTTC. It translates to CASSPASGASEQFF.

The chain uses TRBV6-2 or TRBV6-3 and TRBJ2-1; TRBD2 aligns across 9 bases. Unmatched junction bases numbered 2, after V lost 0 bases and J lost 2 bases. This CDR3 contains 16 residues. Germline loops: CDR1 MNHEY, CDR2 SVGEGT. The CDR3 protein is CASSYSQRGAYNEQFF. As DNA, the CDR3 is TGTGCCAGCAGTTACTCCCAGCGGGGGGCCTACAATGAGCAGTTCTTC.

V and J are TRBV7-2 and TRBJ2-3; D may be TRBD1 (5 bases). Germline lookup yields CDR1 SGHTA and CDR2 FQGNSA. This CDR3 region has 13 residues. Trimming cost V 6 bases and J 0 bases, with 7 bases left between them. CDR3 sequence: CASRTGSTDTQYF. The CDR3 DNA reads as TGTGCCAGCAGAACAGGTAGCACAGATACGCAGTATTTT. Complete variable domain (other parts from reference TRBV7-2 and TRBJ2-3): GAGVSQSPSNKVTEKGKDVELRCDPISGHTALYWYRQSLGQGLEFLIYFQGNSAPDKSGLPSDRFSAERTGGSVSTLTIQRTQQEDSAVYLCASRTGSTDTQYFGPGTRLTVL.

This chain links TRBV10-3 with TRBJ1-1; 8 nucleotides agree with TRBD1. Losses at the gene ends were 7 bases for V and 4 bases for J; bases not matched to a gene: 8. CDR3 size: 14 residues. The germline CDR1 and CDR2 sequences are ENHRY and SYGVKD. CDR3 loop: CAITADRVSTEAFF. The CDR3 coding sequence is TGTGCCATCACCGCGGACAGGGTTAGCACTGAAGCTTTCTTT.

This rearrangement joins TRBV11-2 to TRBJ1-2, with no clear D. This CDR3 has 14 residues. CDR1 and CDR2 (germline): SGHAT, FQNNGV. The V gene lost 4 bases and the J gene lost 8 bases, with 17 bases spanning the gap. CDR3 protein: CASSSPDGLRGYTF. In DNA, the CDR3 is TGTGCCAGCAGCTCACCCGACGGGTTGAGGGGCTACACCTTC.

This sequence joins TRBV2 and TRBJ2-7; 10 positions match TRBD2. J lost 4 bases, V lost 8 bases, and 11 bases had no gene match. Germline CDR1 and CDR2: SNHLY and FYNNEI. This CDR3 region has 15 residues. CDR3 amino acids: CASQTGSGGAYEQYF. In DNA form, the CDR3 reads TGTGCCAGCCAGACGGGGAGCGGGGGGGCTTACGAGCAGTACTTC. Based on the CDR3 plus reference TRBV2 and TRBJ2-7, the full variable domain is EPEVTQTPSHQVTQMGQEVILRCVPISNHLYFYWYRQILGQKVEFLVSFYNNEISEKSEIFDDQFSVERPDGSNFTLKIRSTKLEDSAMYFCASQTGSGGAYEQYFGPGTRLTVT.

This chain uses TRBV6-1 with TRBJ1-1, with D unclear. The V end lost 2 bases, the J end lost 8 bases, and 6 bases lay between the germline ends. Germline CDR1 is MNHNS and CDR2 is SASEGT. This CDR3 comprises 11 residues. The chain's CDR3 is CASSERREAFF. In nucleotides, the CDR3 is TGTGCCAGCAGTGAACGGAGAGAAGCTTTCTTT.

The V gene is TRBV6-5, the J gene TRBJ2-7; TRBD1 matches at 8 bases. This CDR3 comprises 15 residues. Germline V gene data show CDR1 as MNHEY and CDR2 as SVGAGI. The V segment lost 0 bases and the J segment 2 bases; nucleotides outside the gene matches: 3. The CDR3 spells CASSYSRTGTYEQYF. In DNA form, the CDR3 reads TGTGCCAGCAGTTACTCTAGGACAGGGACCTACGAGCAGTACTTC.

This chain's CDR3 is CASRPTSGEQYF. The CDR3 DNA reads TGTGCCAGCAGACCCACCTCGGGAGAGCAGTACTTC. V usage is TRBV7-9 and J usage is TRBJ2-7, with D possibly TRBD2 on 5 matching bases. From germline, CDR1 is SEHNR and CDR2 FQNEAQ (reference sequence). CDR3 size: 12 residues. Trimming pared 6 bases from V and 7 bases from J, leaving 13 bases between.

The CDR3 region has the DNA TGTGCCAGCCACCGGGACAGATACGAGCAGTACTTC. Translation gives CASHRDRYEQYF. The chain links TRBV6-5 to TRBJ2-7; TRBD1 agrees at 7 bases. CDR3 length: 12 residues. Germline assignment: CDR1 MNHEY and CDR2 SVGAGI. With V trimmed by 8 bases and J by 4 bases, 5 bases remained unmatched.

This clone was counted between two and nine times. The chain has TRBV7-9 and TRBJ2-7; D might be TRBD1 (6 bases). CDR1 is SEHNR and CDR2 is FQNEAQ in the germline V gene (reference sequence). V was clipped by 6 bases and J by 5 bases, with 17 bases between them. CDR3 length: 14 amino acids. CDR3: CASRGPWTEDEQYF. The DNA of the CDR3 is TGTGCCAGCAGAGGACCGTGGACAGAAGACGAGCAGTACTTC.

This clone occurred a few times. The chain joins TRBV19 to TRBJ1-5; D possibly corresponds to TRBD1 (6 bases). The CDR3 has 13 amino acids. Germline values: CDR1 LNHDA, CDR2 SQIVND (reference sequence). Trimming removed 4 bases from V and 4 bases from J, with 8 bases in between. This chain's CDR3 is CASSSQGNQPQHF. The CDR3 DNA reads TGTGCCAGTAGTAGCCAGGGGAATCAGCCCCAGCATTTT. The full variable domain, its missing parts supplied by reference TRBV19 and TRBJ1-5, is DGGITQSPKYLFRKEGQNVTLSCEQNLNHDAMYWYRQDPGQGLRLIYYSQIVNDFQKGDIAEGYSVSREKKESFPLTVTSAQKNPTAFYLCASSSQGNQPQHFGDGTRLSIL.

This rearrangement joins TRBV19 to TRBJ2-1; 7 nucleotides align to TRBD1. Losses at the gene ends were 5 bases for V and 4 bases for J; bases not matched to a gene: 5. The CDR3 is 14 amino acids. CDR1 is LNHDA and CDR2 is SQIVND in the germline V gene (reference sequence). The CDR3 loop is CASSDRVAYNEQFF. The CDR3, as DNA: TGTGCCAGTAGTGACAGGGTGGCGTACAATGAGCAGTTCTTC.

This chain joins TRBV24-1 and TRBJ2-1; 8 bases align to TRBD2. The CDR3 is 15 amino acids. Germline values: CDR1 KGHDR, CDR2 SFDVKD. The V and J ends lost 7 bases and 4 bases, in that order; junction bases with no gene match: 8. CDR3 protein: CATSARGGSYNEQFF. The CDR3 bases are TGTGCCACCAGCGCCCGGGGGGGAAGTTACAATGAGCAGTTCTTC.

Notes on this clone: Other DNA sequences in this sample translate to the same CDR3. The genes are TRBV7-2 and TRBJ2-3; tentative D call: TRBD2 (6 bases). This CDR3 is built from 15 residues. Germline V gene sequence: CDR1 SGHTA, CDR2 FQGNSA. V was clipped by 0 bases and J by 0 bases, with 7 bases between them. The CDR3 DNA reads as TGTGCCAGCAGCTTAGCGGGACTCAGCACAGATACGCAGTATTTT. The encoded protein is CASSLAGLSTDTQYF.

This clone was detected only once. V usage is TRBV5-8 and J usage is TRBJ1-5, with D maybe TRBD1 (6 bases). V was shortened by 6 bases and J by 4 bases, with 14 bases between the two germline ends. The CDR3 runs to 14 residues. In germline, CDR1 is SGHTS, CDR2 YDEGEE. The CDR3 sequence: CASIQNRENQPQHF. The CDR3 nucleotides are TGTGCCAGCATCCAGAACAGGGAAAATCAGCCCCAGCATTTT.

The V call is TRBV18, the J call TRBJ2-5; TRBD2 is a possible D gene (6 bases). This CDR3 region has 14 residues. Germline CDR1 KGHSH, CDR2 LQKENI. The V gene lost 1 base and the J gene lost 2 bases, with 8 bases spanning the gap. The CDR3 spells CASSPRGGQETQYF. For the CDR3, the DNA is TGTGCCAGCTCACCACGGGGAGGTCAAGAGACCCAGTACTTC.

This rearrangement joins TRBV7-2 to TRBJ2-7; 7 bases match TRBD1. V gave up 1 base and J gave up 3 bases; unmatched junction bases: 9. Germline lookup yields CDR1 SGHTA and CDR2 FQGNSA. The CDR3 contains 16 residues. The chain's CDR3 is CASSLGYRGTLYEQYF. CDR3 in DNA: TGTGCCAGCAGCTTAGGGTACAGGGGTACCCTCTACGAGCAGTACTTC.

For the CDR3, the DNA is TGTGCCAGCCAGGGACAGGGACTGGGCACAGATACGCAGTATTTT. It translates to CASQGQGLGTDTQYF. The chain links TRBV27 to TRBJ2-3, with 9 bases identical to TRBD1. This CDR3 region has 15 residues. V was clipped by 8 bases and J by 1 base; unmatched bases: 7. Germline CDR1 reads MNHEY; CDR2 reads SMNVEV (reference sequence).

This clone was counted only a few times. The chain employs TRBV19 and TRBJ1-5; TRBD1 matches at 7 bases. CDR3 size: 15 residues. The V gene's germline CDR1 is LNHDA and CDR2 SQIVND (reference sequence). J lost 0 bases, V lost 6 bases, and 5 bases had no gene match. CDR3 DNA sequence: TGTGCCAGTAGAGGGACAGACCTTAGCAATCAGCCCCAGCATTTT. It codes for CASRGTDLSNQPQHF.

The CDR3 spells CASSGDRVGAFF. The CDR3 nucleotides read TGTGCCAGCAGTGGGGACAGGGTGGGAGCTTTCTTT. The chain carries TRBV12-3 or TRBV12-4 and TRBJ1-1, with 9 bases fitting TRBD1. V trimming: 5 bases; J trimming: 10 bases; junction bases outside the gene matches: 5. CDR3 length: 12 residues.